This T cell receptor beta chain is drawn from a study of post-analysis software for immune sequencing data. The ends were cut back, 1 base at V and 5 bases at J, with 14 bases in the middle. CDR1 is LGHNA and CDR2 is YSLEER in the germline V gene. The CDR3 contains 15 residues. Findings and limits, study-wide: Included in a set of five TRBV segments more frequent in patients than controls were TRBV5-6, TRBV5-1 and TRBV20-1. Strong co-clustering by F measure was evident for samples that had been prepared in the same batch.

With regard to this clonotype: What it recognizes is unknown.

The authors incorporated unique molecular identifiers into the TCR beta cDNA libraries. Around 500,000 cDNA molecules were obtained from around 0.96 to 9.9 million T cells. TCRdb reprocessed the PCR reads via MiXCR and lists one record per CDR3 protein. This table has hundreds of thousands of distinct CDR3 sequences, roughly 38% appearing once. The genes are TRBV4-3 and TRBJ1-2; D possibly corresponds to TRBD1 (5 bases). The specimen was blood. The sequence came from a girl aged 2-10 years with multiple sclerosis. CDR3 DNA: TGCGCCAGCAGCCAAGGGTCGACAGCCGGATATGGCTACACCTTC. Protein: CASSQGSTAGYGYTF.